One sample yielded the 14 T cell receptor beta chains listed below, sequenced in a study of T-cell reconstitution after alpha-beta-depleted transplantation in children. Construction of the TCRbeta library involved unique molecular identifiers. Each CDR3 protein is one row after TCRdb ran MiXCR on the PCR reads. Of about 540,000 distinct CDR3 sequences in the sample, around 19% were seen once. Material: PBMCs from the stem cell graft donor, obtained from the stem cell graft. The receptor set was obtained from a human donor who donated a stem cell graft to a child with acute lymphoblastic leukemia.

The J gene is TRBJ2-7, the V gene TRBV15; TRBD2 matches 9 bases. Germline V CDR1 and CDR2: LNHNV, YYDKDF (reference sequence). Losses at the gene ends were 6 bases for V and 6 bases for J; bases not matched to a gene: 12. The CDR3 runs to 15 residues. CDR3: CATRDRRAGGSEQYF. DNA of the CDR3: TGTGCCACCAGAGACCGAAGGGCGGGAGGGTCCGAGCAGTACTTC.

This sequence joins TRBV7-9 and TRBJ2-7; D remains unclear. The CDR3 has 11 amino acids. Germline V gives CDR1 SEHNR, CDR2 FQNEAQ (reference sequence). Trimming removed 7 bases from V and 5 bases from J, with 9 bases in between. CDR3 in amino acids: CASTANHEQYF. In DNA form, the CDR3 reads TGTGCCAGCACCGCCAACCACGAGCAGTACTTC.

This clonotype has a handful of counts. The rearrangement joins TRBV7-3 to TRBJ1-3, with 10 positions matching TRBD1. The CDR3 runs to 15 residues. The V gene's germline CDR1 is SGHTA and CDR2 FQGTGA. Trimming cost V 4 bases and J 4 bases; bases outside gene matches: 4. This CDR3 is CASSSDRGPGNTIYF. The CDR3 DNA follows: TGTGCCAGCAGCTCCGACAGGGGGCCAGGAAACACCATATATTTT.

This clonotype was seen a handful of times. The genes are TRBV20-1 and TRBJ1-3; D unresolved. The CDR3 runs 16 residues. V lost 4 bases and J lost 0, with 16 bases in between. Germline lookup yields CDR1 DFQATT and CDR2 SNEGSKA (reference sequence). The CDR3 here is CSAMGDLGRSGNTIYF. The DNA for the CDR3 is TGCAGTGCTATGGGAGACCTAGGGCGCTCTGGAAACACCATATATTTT.

The J gene is TRBJ2-1, the V gene TRBV12-3 or TRBV12-4; no clear D gene. Trimming shortened V by 8 bases and J by 0 bases, and 8 bases separated the two germline ends. The CDR3 has 13 amino acids. CDR3 loop: CASLHHSYNEQFF. The CDR3 nucleotides are TGTGCCAGCCTACATCACTCCTACAATGAGCAGTTCTTC.

The V and J genes are TRBV5-1 and TRBJ2-7; 10 bases align to TRBD1. Germline lookup yields CDR1 SGHRS and CDR2 YFSETQ. V was clipped by 0 bases and J by 5 bases; unmatched bases: 11. There are 17 residues in the CDR3. The CDR3 here is CASSLGDRGPPPHEQYF. The CDR3 DNA follows: TGCGCCAGCAGCTTGGGGGACAGGGGACCACCTCCGCACGAGCAGTACTTC.

The CDR3 DNA reads TGCGCCAGCAGCTCTCTCAGGGATTCGAATGAAAAACTGTTTTTT. It is translated as CASSSLRDSNEKLFF. The rearrangement joins TRBV5-1 to TRBJ1-4; possibly TRBD1 for D (5 bases). The germline V and J ends were trimmed by 3 bases and 5 bases, with 14 bases remaining between them. This CDR3 is built from 15 residues. The germline V gene encodes CDR1 SGHRS and CDR2 YFSETQ. The complete variable domain, with remaining parts taken from reference TRBV5-1 and TRBJ1-4, reads KAGVTQTPRYLIKTRGQQVTLSCSPISGHRSVSWYQQTPGQGLQFLFEYFSETQRNKGNFPGRFSGRQFSNSRSEMNVSTLELGDSALYLCASSSLRDSNEKLFFGSGTQLSVL.

The V and J genes are TRBV11-2 and TRBJ2-7; D assignment may be TRBD1 or TRBD2 (6 bases each). Germline CDR1 is SGHAT and CDR2 is FQNNGV. The CDR3 length is 15 residues. The germline V and J ends were trimmed by 5 bases and 5 bases, with 19 bases remaining between them. The CDR3 DNA follows: TGTGCCAGCAGCAGACCTCATTGGGGGGCTAACGAGCAGTACTTC. It specifies CASSRPHWGANEQYF.

The chain is built from TRBV2 and TRBJ2-1; 9 nucleotides align to TRBD2. This CDR3 has 16 residues. Trimming removed 1 base from V and 5 bases from J; junction bases left unmatched: 6. Germline V gene lookup returns CDR1 SNHLY and CDR2 FYNNEI. The CDR3 nucleotides read TGTGCCAGCAGTGAAGGGGCGGGAGGGCTTCACAATGAGCAGTTCTTC. Protein sequence: CASSEGAGGLHNEQFF.

This clonotype was seen a few times. V is TRBV3-1 and J is TRBJ2-1; 7 bases line up with TRBD2. The V gene's germline CDR1 is LGHDT and CDR2 YNNKEL (reference sequence). Trimming cost V 7 bases and J 7 bases; bases outside gene matches: 13. This CDR3 is built from 15 residues. The CDR3 nucleotides are TGTGCCAGCAACGACGGACTAGTAAAAGGGAATGAGCAGTTCTTC. Its protein product is CASNDGLVKGNEQFF.

The V gene is TRBV7-9, the J gene TRBJ2-3; the D call may be TRBD1 or TRBD2 (5 bases each). The CDR3 is 16 amino acids. With 8 bases removed from V and 1 base from J, the gap between germline ends came to 19 bases. Per germline, CDR1 SEHNR and CDR2 FQNEAQ (reference sequence). The CDR3 nucleotides read TGTGCCAGCTCCCTACCCCCGGGACCTCGCACAGATACGCAGTATTTT. Translation gives CASSLPPGPRTDTQYF. Using reference TRBV7-9 and TRBJ2-3 for the parts outside the CDR3, the full variable domain is DTGVSQNPRHKITKRGQNVTFRCDPISEHNRLYWYRQTLGQGPEFLTYFQNEAQLEKSRLLSDRFSAERPKGSFSTLEIQRTEQGDSAMYLCASSLPPGPRTDTQYFGPGTRLTVL.

The rearrangement uses TRBV7-7 and TRBJ2-5, with 10 bases aligning to TRBD2. With V trimmed by 6 bases and J by 9 bases, 10 bases remained unmatched. The CDR3 covers 14 residues. From germline, CDR1 is SSHAT and CDR2 FNYEAQ (reference sequence). CDR3 sequence reads: CASRQAGGPGAQYF. In DNA, the CDR3 is TGTGCCAGCAGACAAGCGGGAGGGCCGGGTGCCCAGTACTTC.

This chain joins TRBV10-3 and TRBJ2-7; 7 bases map to TRBD2. The ends lost 0 bases at V and 3 bases at J; junction bases unmatched: 8. The V gene's germline CDR1 is ENHRY and CDR2 SYGVKD. The CDR3 totals 16 residues. CDR3 in amino acids: CAISESLLADFYEQYF. CDR3 nucleotides: TGTGCCATCAGTGAGTCGCTCCTAGCGGACTTCTACGAGCAGTACTTC.

The chain recombines TRBV20-1 with TRBJ2-1; the match to TRBD2 covers 14 bases. Trimming took 1 base from V and 2 from J; bases not matched to a gene: 1. The CDR3 length is 16 residues. Germline V lookup: CDR1 DFQATT, CDR2 SNEGSKA (reference sequence). CDR3 coding DNA: TGCAGTGCTAGAGGACTAGCGGGAGGGGCCTACAATGAGCAGTTCTTC. Protein product: CSARGLAGGAYNEQFF.